These 10 T cell receptor beta chains share one sample of origin, sequenced in a study of tumor T cells in aggressive B-cell lymphoma. Libraries were prepared by immunoSEQ multiplex PCR; TCRdb keeps only in-frame clonotypes and omits some of them. The sample includes about 10,000 clones, about 93% of them seen just once. The specimen sequenced was tumor tissue. These receptors were obtained from an adult with diffuse large B cell lymphoma.

The chain is built from TRBV6-1 and TRBJ1-2; no clear D gene. The CDR3 length is 14 residues. Germline V lookup: CDR1 MNHNS, CDR2 SASEGT. The V end was cut by 2 bases, the J end by 7 bases, with 14 bases between. The CDR3 DNA sequence: TGTGCCAGCAGTGAATCGTACGGACTGGGTGGCTACACCTTC. It codes for CASSESYGLGGYTF.

The rearrangement links TRBV7-8 to TRBJ1-5; D unclear. There are 14 residues in the CDR3. Germline loops: CDR1 SGHVS, CDR2 FQNEAQ. V was clipped by 1 base and J by 7 bases, with 11 bases between them. CDR3 protein: CASSLVVGSQPQHF. The CDR3 DNA follows: TGTGCCAGCAGCTTAGTAGTAGGGAGCCAGCCCCAGCATTTT.

The V and J genes are TRBV28 and TRBJ2-3, with 8 bases aligning to TRBD2. Per the germline V gene, CDR1 is MDHEN and CDR2 is SYDVKM. Trimming removed 2 bases from V and 11 bases from J; junction bases left unmatched: 9. This CDR3 region has 14 residues. Written as DNA, the CDR3 is TGTGCCAGCAGTTTACCCTCAGCGGGGGCAAAGCAGTATTTT. Translation: CASSLPSAGAKQYF.

The gene calls are TRBV5-1 and TRBJ1-6; D may be TRBD1 (5 bases). This CDR3 has 15 amino acids. Trimming left V 4 bases short and J 9 bases short, with 17 bases between. Germline V lookup: CDR1 SGHRS, CDR2 YFSETQ. For the CDR3, the DNA is TGCGCCAGCAGCCAAAACGGAGGGGAGACTTCACCCCTCCACTTT. It yields the protein CASSQNGGETSPLHF.

V and J are TRBV10-3 and TRBJ1-4; 7 bases align to TRBD1. Germline V gene sequence: CDR1 ENHRY, CDR2 SYGVKD. The CDR3 extends over 14 amino acids. The V gene end was trimmed by 2 bases and the J gene end by 7 bases; junction bases not matched to a gene: 4. The CDR3 nucleotides are TGTGCCATCAGTGAGAGGCAGGGGGGTGAAAAACTGTTTTTT. This codes for CAISERQGGEKLFF.

The chain combines TRBV28 with TRBJ2-7; 9 bases align to TRBD2. In germline, CDR1 is MDHEN, CDR2 SYDVKM. J gave up 2 bases and V 3 bases, and 2 bases lay outside the gene matches. This CDR3 has 14 residues. The CDR3: CASSFSGGTYEQYF. The CDR3 coding sequence is TGTGCCAGCAGTTTTAGCGGGGGAACCTACGAGCAGTACTTC.

The V and J genes are TRBV4-2 and TRBJ2-5, with 10 bases fitting TRBD2. The end of the DNA is better explained by TRBJ2-7, so the J call may be wrong. The CDR3 totals 17 residues. Germline V gene sequence: CDR1 LGHNA, CDR2 YNFKEQ. CDR3 region: CASSQDSGLALSYEQYF. The CDR3 nucleotides read TGTGCCAGCAGCCAAGATTCGGGACTAGCGCTCTCCTACGAGCAGTACTTC.

The chain combines TRBV5-1 with TRBJ1-1; 12 nucleotides match TRBD1. The V and J ends lost 4 bases and 7 bases, in that order; junction bases with no gene match: 5. Germline assignment: CDR1 SGHRS and CDR2 YFSETQ. The length of the CDR3 is 14 residues. CDR3 coding DNA: TGCGCCAGCAGCGACGGGACAGGGGGCTTTGAAGCTTTCTTT. Translation gives CASSDGTGGFEAFF.

This clone was counted between two and nine times. This chain joins TRBV11-3 and TRBJ1-1, with TRBD1 matching 8 bases. This CDR3 region has 15 residues. The V and J ends lost 3 bases and 3 bases, in that order; junction bases with no gene match: 6. The V gene's germline CDR1 is SGHNT and CDR2 YENEEA. This chain's CDR3 is CASSFGQGDHTEAFF. DNA of the CDR3: TGTGCCAGCAGCTTCGGACAGGGAGATCACACTGAAGCTTTCTTT. Drawing the rest from reference TRBV11-3 and TRBJ1-1, the complete variable domain is EAGVVQSPRYKIIEKKQPVAFWCNPISGHNTLYWYLQNLGQGPELLIRYENEEAVDDSQLPKDRFSAERLKGVDSTLKIQPAELGDSAVYLCASSFGQGDHTEAFFGQGTRLTVV.

The rearrangement uses TRBV25-1 and TRBJ2-1; tentative D call: TRBD2 (5 bases). Trimming shortened V by 0 bases and J by 7 bases, and 7 bases separated the two germline ends. CDR1 and CDR2 from the germline V gene are MGHDK and SYGVNS. This CDR3 has 13 amino acids. This CDR3 reads CASSEYGGNEQFF. Written as DNA, the CDR3 is TGTGCCAGCAGTGAATATGGCGGGAATGAGCAGTTCTTC.